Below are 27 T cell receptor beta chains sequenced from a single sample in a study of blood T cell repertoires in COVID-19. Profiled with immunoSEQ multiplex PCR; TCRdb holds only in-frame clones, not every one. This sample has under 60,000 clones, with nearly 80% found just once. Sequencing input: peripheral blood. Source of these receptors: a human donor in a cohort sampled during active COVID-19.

CDR3 in DNA: TGTGCCAGCAGCTTAGGGCGGCCCGGGACAGGTTTAAATGAGCAGTTCTTC. This encodes CASSLGRPGTGLNEQFF. The chain links TRBV7-3 to TRBJ2-1, with TRBD1 matching 8 bases. V trimming: 2 bases; J trimming: 7 bases; junction bases outside the gene matches: 13. This CDR3 spans 17 amino acids. Germline lookup yields CDR1 SGHTA and CDR2 FQGTGA.

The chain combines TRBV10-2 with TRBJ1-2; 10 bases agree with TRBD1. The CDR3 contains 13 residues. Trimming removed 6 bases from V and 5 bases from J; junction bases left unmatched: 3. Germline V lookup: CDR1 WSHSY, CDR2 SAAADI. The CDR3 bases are TGCGCCAGCAGACCGGGACAGGGGTATGGCTACACCTTC. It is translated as CASRPGQGYGYTF.

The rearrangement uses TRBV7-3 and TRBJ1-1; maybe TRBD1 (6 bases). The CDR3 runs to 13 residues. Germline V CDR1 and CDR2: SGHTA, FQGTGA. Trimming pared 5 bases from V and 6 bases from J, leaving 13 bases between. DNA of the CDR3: TGTGCCAGCAGCCCGACACAGGGATCTGAAGCTTTCTTT. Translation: CASSPTQGSEAFF.

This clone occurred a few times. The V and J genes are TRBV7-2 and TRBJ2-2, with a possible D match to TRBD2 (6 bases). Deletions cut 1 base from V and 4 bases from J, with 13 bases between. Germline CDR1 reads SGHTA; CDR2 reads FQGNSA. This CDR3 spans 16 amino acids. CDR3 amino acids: CASSLVGGASTGELFF. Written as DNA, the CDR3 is TGTGCCAGCAGCTTAGTCGGGGGAGCAAGCACCGGGGAGCTGTTTTTT.

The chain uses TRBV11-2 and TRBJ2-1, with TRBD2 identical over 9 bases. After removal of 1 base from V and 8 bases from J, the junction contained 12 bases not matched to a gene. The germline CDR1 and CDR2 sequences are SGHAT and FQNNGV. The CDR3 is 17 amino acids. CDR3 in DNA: TGTGCCAGCAGCTTAGGGACATGGGAGCGGGAGGACGATGAGCAGTTCTTC. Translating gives CASSLGTWEREDDEQFF.

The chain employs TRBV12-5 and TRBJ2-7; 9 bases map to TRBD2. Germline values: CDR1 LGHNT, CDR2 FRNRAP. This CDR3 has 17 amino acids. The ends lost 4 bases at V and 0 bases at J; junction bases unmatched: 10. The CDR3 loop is CASGSPSGLASSYEQYF. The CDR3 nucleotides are TGTGCTAGTGGTTCCCCCTCCGGACTAGCGAGCTCCTACGAGCAGTACTTC. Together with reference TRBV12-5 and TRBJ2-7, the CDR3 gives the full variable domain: DARVTQTPRHKVTEMGQEVTMRCQPILGHNTVFWYRQTMMQGLELLAYFRNRAPLDDSGMPKDRFSAEMPDATLATLKIQPSEPRDSAVYFCASGSPSGLASSYEQYFGPGTRLTVT.

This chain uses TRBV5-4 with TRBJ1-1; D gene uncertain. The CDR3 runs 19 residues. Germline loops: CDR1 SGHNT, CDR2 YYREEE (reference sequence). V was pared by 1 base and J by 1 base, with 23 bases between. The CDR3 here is CASSLLLTRMGGENTEAFF. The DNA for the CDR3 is TGTGCCAGCAGCTTGCTTCTCACTCGGATGGGAGGCGAGAACACTGAAGCTTTCTTT.

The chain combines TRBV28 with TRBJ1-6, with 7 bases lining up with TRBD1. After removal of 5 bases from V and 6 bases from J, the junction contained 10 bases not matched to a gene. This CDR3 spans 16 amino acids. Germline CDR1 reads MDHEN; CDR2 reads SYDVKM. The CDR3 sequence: CASSNLRGRGNSPLHF. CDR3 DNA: TGTGCCAGCAGTAACCTAAGGGGGCGCGGTAATTCACCCCTCCACTTT.

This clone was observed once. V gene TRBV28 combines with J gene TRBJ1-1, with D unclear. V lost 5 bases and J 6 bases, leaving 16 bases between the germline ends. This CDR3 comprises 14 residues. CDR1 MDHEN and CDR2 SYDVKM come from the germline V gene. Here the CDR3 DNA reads TGTGCCAGCAGTGCTGTGACACGCTCCGCTGAAGCTTTCTTT. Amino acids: CASSAVTRSAEAFF.

The CDR3 coding sequence is TGCGCCAGCAGCTTGGATGGACAGTCCGGTACAGATACGCAGTATTTT. As protein: CASSLDGQSGTDTQYF. V usage is TRBV5-1 and J usage is TRBJ2-3; D possibly corresponds to TRBD1 (6 bases). This CDR3 contains 16 residues. V shed 0 bases and J shed 3 bases, with 14 bases lying between them. Germline V CDR1 and CDR2: SGHRS, YFSETQ.

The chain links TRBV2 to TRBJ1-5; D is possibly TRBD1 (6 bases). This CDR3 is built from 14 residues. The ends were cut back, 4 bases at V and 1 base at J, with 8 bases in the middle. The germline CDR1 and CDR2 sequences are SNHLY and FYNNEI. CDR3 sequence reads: CASSVQGSNQPQHF. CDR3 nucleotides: TGTGCCAGCAGTGTGCAGGGGAGCAATCAGCCCCAGCATTTT.

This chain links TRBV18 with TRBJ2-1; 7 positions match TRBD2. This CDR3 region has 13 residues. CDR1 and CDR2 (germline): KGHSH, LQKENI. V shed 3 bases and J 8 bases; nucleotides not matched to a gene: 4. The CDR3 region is CASSPGLDDEQFF. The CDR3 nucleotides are TGTGCCAGCTCACCCGGACTAGACGATGAGCAGTTCTTC. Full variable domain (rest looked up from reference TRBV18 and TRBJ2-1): NAGVMQNPRHLVRRRGQEARLRCSPMKGHSHVYWYRQLPEEGLKFMVYLQKENIIDESGMPKERFSAEFPKEGPSILRIQQVVRGDSAAYFCASSPGLDDEQFFGPGTRLTVL.

Here the CDR3 DNA reads TGCGCCAGCAGCTCGACGACTAGCGGGGGGTTCTATGAGCAGTTCTTC. Translating it yields CASSSTTSGGFYEQFF. The chain has TRBV5-1 and TRBJ2-1; 13 bases line up with TRBD2. The CDR3 sequence is 16 residues long. V trimming: 3 bases; J trimming: 8 bases; junction bases outside the gene matches: 8. The germline gives CDR1 SGHRS, CDR2 YFSETQ.

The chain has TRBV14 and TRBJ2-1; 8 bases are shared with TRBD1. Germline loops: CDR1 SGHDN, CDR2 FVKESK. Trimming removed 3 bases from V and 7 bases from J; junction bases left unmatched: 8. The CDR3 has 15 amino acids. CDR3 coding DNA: TGTGCCAGCAGCCATACAGGGGGTCCTCTGAATGAGCAGTTCTTC. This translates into CASSHTGGPLNEQFF.

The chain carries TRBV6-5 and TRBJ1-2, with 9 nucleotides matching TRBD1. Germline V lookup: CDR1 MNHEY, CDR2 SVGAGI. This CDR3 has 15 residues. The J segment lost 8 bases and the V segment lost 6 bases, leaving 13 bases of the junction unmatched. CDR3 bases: TGTGCCAGCAGGGTCCTATCCGGGACAGGGACCGGCTACACCTTC. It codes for CASRVLSGTGTGYTF.

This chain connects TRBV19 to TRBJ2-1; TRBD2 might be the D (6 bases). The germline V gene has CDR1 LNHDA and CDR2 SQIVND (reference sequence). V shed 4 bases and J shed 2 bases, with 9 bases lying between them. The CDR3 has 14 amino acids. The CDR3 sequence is CASSTGLAYNEQFF. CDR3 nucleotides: TGTGCCAGTAGTACGGGACTCGCCTACAATGAGCAGTTCTTC.

CDR3 DNA: TGTGCCAGCAGCTTTGACGGGTCTGGGGCCAACGTCCTGACTTTC. Translated, it gives CASSFDGSGANVLTF. The chain uses TRBV7-2 and TRBJ2-6; D remains unclear. This CDR3 has 15 residues. V lost 3 bases and J lost 1, with 7 bases in between. Germline V lookup: CDR1 SGHTA, CDR2 FQGNSA.

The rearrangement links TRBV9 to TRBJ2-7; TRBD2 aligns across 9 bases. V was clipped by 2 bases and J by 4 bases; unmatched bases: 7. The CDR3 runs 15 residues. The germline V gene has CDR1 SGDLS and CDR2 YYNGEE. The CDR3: CASSVSGSGGYEQYF. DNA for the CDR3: TGTGCCAGCAGCGTTAGCGGGAGTGGGGGTTACGAGCAGTACTTC. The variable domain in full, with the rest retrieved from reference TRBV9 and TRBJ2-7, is DSGVTQTPKHLITATGQRVTLRCSPRSGDLSVYWYQQSLDQGLQFLIQYYNGEERAKGNILERFSAQQFPDLHSELNLSSLELGDSALYFCASSVSGSGGYEQYFGPGTRLTVT.

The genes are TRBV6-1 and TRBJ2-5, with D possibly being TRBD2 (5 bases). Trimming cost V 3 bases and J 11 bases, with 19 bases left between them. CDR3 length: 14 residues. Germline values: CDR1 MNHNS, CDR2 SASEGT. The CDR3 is CASSERLLQERQYF. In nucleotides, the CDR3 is TGTGCCAGCAGTGAGCGACTATTACAAGAGAGGCAGTACTTC.

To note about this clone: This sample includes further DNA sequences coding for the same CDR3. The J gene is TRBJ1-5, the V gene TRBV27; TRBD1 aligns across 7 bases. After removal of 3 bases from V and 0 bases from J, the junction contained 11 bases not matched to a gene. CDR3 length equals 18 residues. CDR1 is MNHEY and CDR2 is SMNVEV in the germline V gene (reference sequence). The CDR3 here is CASSLSGTVDYSNQPQHF. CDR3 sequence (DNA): TGTGCCAGCAGTTTGTCCGGGACAGTAGATTATAGCAATCAGCCCCAGCATTTT.

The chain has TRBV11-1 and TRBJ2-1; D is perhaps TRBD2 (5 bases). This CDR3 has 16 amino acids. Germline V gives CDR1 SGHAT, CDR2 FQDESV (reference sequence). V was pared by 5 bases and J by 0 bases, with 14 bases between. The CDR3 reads CASSPRTGSSYNEQFF. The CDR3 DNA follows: TGTGCCAGCAGCCCCCGGACGGGGAGCTCCTACAATGAGCAGTTCTTC.

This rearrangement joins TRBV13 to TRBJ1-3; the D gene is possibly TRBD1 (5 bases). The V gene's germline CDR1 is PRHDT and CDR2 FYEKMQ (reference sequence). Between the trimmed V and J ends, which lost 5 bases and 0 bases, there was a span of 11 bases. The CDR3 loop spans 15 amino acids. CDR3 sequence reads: CASSKRQHSGNTIYF. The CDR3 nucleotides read TGTGCCAGCAGCAAAAGACAGCACTCTGGAAACACCATATATTTT.

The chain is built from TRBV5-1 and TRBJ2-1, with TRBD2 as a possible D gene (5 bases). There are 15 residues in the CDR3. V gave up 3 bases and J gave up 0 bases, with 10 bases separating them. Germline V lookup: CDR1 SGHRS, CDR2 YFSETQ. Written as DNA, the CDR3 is TGCGCCAGCAGCTCGGGGTATAGCTCCTACAATGAGCAGTTCTTC. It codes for CASSSGYSSYNEQFF.

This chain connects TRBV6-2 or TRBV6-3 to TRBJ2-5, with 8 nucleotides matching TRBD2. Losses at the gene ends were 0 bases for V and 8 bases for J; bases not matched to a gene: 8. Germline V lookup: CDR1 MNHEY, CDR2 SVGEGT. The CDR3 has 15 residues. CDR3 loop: CASSYSGTSGSTQYF. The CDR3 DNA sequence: TGTGCCAGCAGTTACTCCGGGACTAGTGGTTCTACCCAGTACTTC.

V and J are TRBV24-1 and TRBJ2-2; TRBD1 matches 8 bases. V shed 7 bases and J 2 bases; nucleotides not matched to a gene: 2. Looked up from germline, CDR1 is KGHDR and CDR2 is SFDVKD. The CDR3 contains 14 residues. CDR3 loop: CATRGQANTGELFF. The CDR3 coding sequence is TGTGCCACCAGGGGACAGGCCAACACCGGGGAGCTGTTTTTT.

As DNA, the CDR3 is TGCGCCAGCAGCTCGGGATCCGGGACTATTTACAATGAGCAGTTCTTC. This codes for CASSSGSGTIYNEQFF. The chain combines TRBV5-1 with TRBJ2-1; the match to TRBD2 covers 7 bases. Per germline, CDR1 SGHRS and CDR2 YFSETQ. This CDR3 has 16 amino acids. Trimming cost V 3 bases and J 4 bases; bases outside gene matches: 10.

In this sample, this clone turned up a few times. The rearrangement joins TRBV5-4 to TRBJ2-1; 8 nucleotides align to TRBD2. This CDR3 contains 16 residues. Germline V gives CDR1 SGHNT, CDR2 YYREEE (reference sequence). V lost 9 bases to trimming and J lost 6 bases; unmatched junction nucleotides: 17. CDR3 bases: TGTGCCACCTTACGTGGGCGGGGGGCGAAACTCAATGAGCAGTTCTTC. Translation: CATLRGRGAKLNEQFF. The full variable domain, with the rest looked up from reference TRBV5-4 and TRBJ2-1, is ETGVTQSPTHLIKTRGQQVTLRCSSQSGHNTVSWYQQALGQGPQFIFQYYREEENGRGNFPPRFSGLQFPNYSSELNVNALELDDSALYLCATLRGRGAKLNEQFFGPGTRLTVL.